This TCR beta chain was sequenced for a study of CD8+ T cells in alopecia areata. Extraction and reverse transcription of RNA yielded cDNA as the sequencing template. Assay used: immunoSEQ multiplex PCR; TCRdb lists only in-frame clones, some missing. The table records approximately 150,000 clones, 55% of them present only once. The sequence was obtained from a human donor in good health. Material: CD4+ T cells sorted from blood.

Here the CDR3 reads CAWGRDLLHSGANVLTF. The DNA of the CDR3 is TGTGCCTGGGGCCGGGACTTACTCCACTCTGGGGCCAACGTCCTGACTTTC. V is TRBV30 and J is TRBJ2-6; D perhaps matches TRBD2 (6 bases). From germline, CDR1 is GTSNPN and CDR2 SVGIG (reference sequence). V was shortened by 5 bases and J by 0 bases, with 17 bases between the two germline ends. The CDR3 contains 17 residues.